Given below is one TCR beta chain in context. Sequenced by immunoSEQ multiplex PCR; TCRdb stores in-frame clones only, minus some. Here the sample spans 68,000 or so clones, just over 90% being singletons. The data derive from a study of technical replicates of blood from a handful of donors. The CDR3 has 13 residues. The sequenced material came from PBMCs. This rearrangement joins TRBV21-1 to TRBJ1-6. TRBV21-1 corresponds to a pseudogene. The origin of this receptor is a human donor in good health. Some clones in this sample may be carry-over from other donors' samples. CDR3 protein: CASSGSSGSPLHF. CDR3 in DNA: TGTGCCAGCAGCGGCTCATCGGGGTCACCCCTCCACTTT.